A selection of T cell receptor beta chains follows, all from one sample in a study of blood T cells in healthy people across ages. TCRdb used MiXCR to reprocess the 5' RACE reads, holding one entry per CDR3 protein. This table holds about a million distinct CDR3 sequences, around 49% found once. The sample taken for sequencing was blood. These receptors all stem from a man aged 30-40 years in good health. Both conserved end residues are trimmed from each CDR3. Clone size is stated in some rows and not others, as once, few, many or a class when expanded.

clone_size,v_call,j_call,cdr3_aa
.,TRBV3-1,TRBJ2-7,ASSQEGSVAFYEQY
.,TRBV20-1,TRBJ1-4,SASRDLNEKLF
.,TRBV7-2,TRBJ2-7,ASTQGGGQYYEQY
.,TRBV7-2,TRBJ2-1,ASSFGASGVYNEQF
few,TRBV29-1,TRBJ2-5,SVEVVEGETQY
.,TRBV5-1,TRBJ1-6,ASRPGTGVSPLH
many,TRBV29-1,TRBJ1-2,SVDDGLAGYT
.,TRBV7-2,TRBJ2-7,ASSSDRVWNEQY
.,TRBV11-1,TRBJ2-3,ASSLPGGRRADTQY
.,TRBV12-3/TRBV12-4,TRBJ2-2,ASSPQTRTNTGELF
few,TRBV6-5,TRBJ1-2,ASSYAGGVDGYT
.,TRBV7-2,TRBJ2-7,ASSPDRRLPYEQY
.,TRBV3-1,TRBJ1-2,ASSQDGEVGYGNT
.,TRBV3-1,TRBJ2-5,ASSQGTQTQY
.,TRBV12-3/TRBV12-4,TRBJ2-5,ASSLLGGGYNEQY
.,TRBV20-1,TRBJ2-6,SAREIRGAGANVLT
.,TRBV6-5,TRBJ2-7,ASSYPGVNYEQY
.,TRBV27,TRBJ1-1,ASRQEWTGNTEAF
.,TRBV7-2,TRBJ1-2,ASSFVGESGYT
.,TRBV7-3,TRBJ2-1,ACSLPGTKNEQF
.,TRBV9,TRBJ1-6,ASSVAMHYNSPLH
.,TRBV4-1,TRBJ1-1,ASSQGGMDTEAF
few,TRBV10-3,TRBJ1-2,AISEQNYGYT
few,TRBV10-3,TRBJ2-4,AISYGTDGAKNIQY
.,TRBV7-2,TRBJ2-1,ASSLLGVTAYNEQF
few,TRBV4-3,TRBJ2-1,ASSQGEGTGEQF
.,TRBV7-9,TRBJ2-5,ATQHQETQY
few,TRBV6-1,TRBJ1-4,ASSEDRGGEKLF
few,TRBV3-1,TRBJ1-2,ASSRDSAGDYGYT
.,TRBV4-1,TRBJ2-5,ASSQDPGEVETQY
.,TRBV9,TRBJ1-2,ASSPRDSLVYGYT
.,TRBV5-8,TRBJ1-2,ASRTGGASANYGYT
.,TRBV7-8,TRBJ2-1,ASSLVGTSGGSNEQF
.,TRBV20-1,TRBJ2-1,SARDPVGGGYNEQF
.,TRBV30,TRBJ2-7,AWSEGVYDEQY
.,TRBV12-3/TRBV12-4,TRBJ2-7,ASTRDIWEQY
.,TRBV27,TRBJ1-2,ASSSQQANYGYT
many,TRBV29-1,TRBJ2-1,SVARLAYEQF
.,TRBV27,TRBJ2-1,ASSLSQGYYNEQF
few,TRBV6-1,TRBJ1-6,ASSLQPGLGNSPLH